The 24 T cell receptor beta chains in this list originate from one sample, sequenced in a study of T cell changes during pregnancy in multiple sclerosis. Some clones are missing from TCRdb's copy, which holds only in-frame ones; the method was immunoSEQ multiplex PCR. This table has approximately 100,000 clones, just over 90% appearing once. The sequencing used peripheral blood, collected in the second trimester of pregnancy. These receptors came from a female donor with multiple sclerosis, enrolled in a pregnancy study.

V and J are TRBV2 and TRBJ2-3; TRBD2 is a possible D gene (6 bases). The CDR3 covers 17 residues. The V end lost 6 bases, the J end lost 1 base, and 20 bases lay between the germline ends. In germline, CDR1 is SNHLY, CDR2 FYNNEI. The chain's CDR3 is CASSLSDGRGGTDTQYF. The DNA of the CDR3 is TGTGCCAGCAGCCTATCCGATGGGCGGGGAGGCACAGATACGCAGTATTTT. The full variable domain, completed using reference TRBV2 and TRBJ2-3, is EPEVTQTPSHQVTQMGQEVILRCVPISNHLYFYWYRQILGQKVEFLVSFYNNEISEKSEIFDDQFSVERPDGSNFTLKIRSTKLEDSAMYFCASSLSDGRGGTDTQYFGPGTRLTVL.

The gene calls are TRBV6-5 and TRBJ1-1; the D gene is possibly TRBD1 (6 bases). V was clipped by 6 bases and J by 0 bases, with 11 bases between them. CDR3 size: 14 residues. Germline CDR1 MNHEY, CDR2 SVGAGI. Written as DNA, the CDR3 is TGTGCCAGCAGATTGGACAGTATGAACACTGAAGCTTTCTTT. Translating gives CASRLDSMNTEAFF.

This clone appeared once. The rearrangement joins TRBV5-3 to TRBJ2-3; possible D gene TRBD2, 7 bases. TRBV5-3 is designated an ORF whose function remains uncertain. The V gene lost 0 bases and the J gene lost 6 bases, with 11 bases spanning the gap. CDR3 length: 14 amino acids. Here the CDR3 DNA reads TGTGCCAGAAGCTTGGTCCCGGGGGGCGATACGCAGTATTTT. It yields the protein CARSLVPGGDTQYF.

The gene calls are TRBV29-1 and TRBJ1-5; 7 bases match TRBD1. V was clipped by 5 bases and J by 5 bases; unmatched bases: 9. This CDR3 has 14 amino acids. CDR1 and CDR2 (germline): SQVTM, ANQGSEA. The CDR3 spells CSVRFEGAHQPQHF. CDR3 sequence (DNA): TGCAGCGTTCGGTTTGAGGGGGCGCATCAGCCCCAGCATTTT.

The rearrangement uses TRBV19 and TRBJ1-5, with TRBD1 matching 10 bases. Germline CDR1 reads LNHDA; CDR2 reads SQIVND (reference sequence). The CDR3 totals 17 residues. Trimming removed 5 bases from V and 2 bases from J; junction bases left unmatched: 9. The CDR3 sequence: CASSSGQGPGGNQPQHF. CDR3 bases: TGTGCCAGTAGTTCGGGACAGGGGCCAGGGGGCAATCAGCCCCAGCATTTT.

The chain employs TRBV7-3 and TRBJ1-1, with TRBD1 matching 7 bases. Trimming took 4 bases from V and 5 from J; bases not matched to a gene: 4. Germline CDR1 is SGHTA and CDR2 is FQGTGA. This CDR3 has 13 residues. DNA of the CDR3: TGTGCCAGCAGCTCCCAGGGGGAGACTGAAGCTTTCTTT. Its translation is CASSSQGETEAFF.

V gene TRBV6-1 combines with J gene TRBJ1-1; 9 bases are shared with TRBD1. Germline lookup yields CDR1 MNHNS and CDR2 SASEGT. The CDR3 consists of 14 residues. Germline trimming cut 4 bases from V and 7 bases from J; bases unmatched to any gene: 7. The CDR3: CASSGPGQGLEAFF. The CDR3 DNA reads TGTGCCAGCAGTGGACCGGGACAGGGCCTTGAAGCTTTCTTT.

This sequence joins TRBV18 and TRBJ2-3, with TRBD2 matching 13 bases. The CDR3 is made up of 15 amino acids. V gave up 6 bases and J gave up 5 bases; unmatched junction bases: 5. Germline loops: CDR1 KGHSH, CDR2 LQKENI. CDR3 sequence reads: CASSRTSGSLDTQYF. The CDR3 DNA is TGTGCCAGCTCGAGGACTAGCGGGAGTTTAGATACGCAGTATTTT.

The chain combines TRBV27 with TRBJ1-3; 7 bases are a match to TRBD1. After removal of 7 bases from V and 0 bases from J, the junction contained 18 bases not matched to a gene. Per the germline V gene, CDR1 is MNHEY and CDR2 is SMNVEV (reference sequence). This CDR3 contains 19 residues. CDR3 coding DNA: TGTGCCAGCATGAAAACCGGGACAGCCGCCCCTTTCTCTGGAAACACCATATATTTT. Translation gives CASMKTGTAAPFSGNTIYF.

This clone was counted between two and nine times. The V gene is TRBV27, the J gene TRBJ1-1; no definite D call. The CDR3 covers 14 residues. Trimming shortened V by 1 base and J by 4 bases, and 10 bases separated the two germline ends. Per the germline V gene, CDR1 is MNHEY and CDR2 is SMNVEV (reference sequence). The CDR3 region has the DNA TGTGCCAGCAGTTTATGGTCTTCAGGCACTGAAGCTTTCTTT. This gives the protein CASSLWSSGTEAFF.

The chain links TRBV18 to TRBJ2-7; the match to TRBD2 covers 11 bases. CDR1 is KGHSH, CDR2 LQKENI, per germline. Trimming cost V 1 base and J 2 bases; bases outside gene matches: 7. The CDR3 has 17 residues. The DNA of the CDR3 is TGTGCCAGCTCACCACTAGCGGGAGGGCCTGTAGCCTACGAGCAGTACTTC. Translating gives CASSPLAGGPVAYEQYF.

V gene TRBV5-4 combines with J gene TRBJ2-7; a possible D gene is TRBD2 (6 bases). Trimming removed 6 bases at V and 3 bases at J, with 13 bases between. CDR3 length: 13 amino acids. CDR1 and CDR2 (germline): SGHNT, YYREEE (reference sequence). CDR3: CASMRDSLYEQYF. CDR3 DNA sequence: TGTGCCAGCATGCGGGACTCCCTCTACGAGCAGTACTTC.

The V gene is TRBV10-3, the J gene TRBJ1-2; D gene uncertain. V was trimmed by 3 bases and J by 4 bases, leaving 6 bases between them. Germline-derived CDR1 and CDR2 are ENHRY and SYGVKD. This CDR3 comprises 12 residues. The CDR3 spells CAISDGLYGYTF. The CDR3 coding sequence is TGTGCCATCAGTGATGGACTCTATGGCTACACCTTC.

V gene TRBV23-1 combines with J gene TRBJ2-5; D perhaps matches TRBD2 (5 bases). TRBV23-1 is annotated as an ORF whose role is uncertain. The ends were cut back, 0 bases at V and 5 bases at J, with 10 bases in the middle. The CDR3 runs 14 residues. CDR3 in DNA: TGCGCCAGCAGTCAATCAGAGACTAATGAGACCCAGTACTTC. Protein: CASSQSETNETQYF.

The chain has TRBV6-1 and TRBJ2-5; perhaps TRBD1 as D (5 bases). With the DNA end fitting TRBJ2-7 better, the J assignment may be wrong. The CDR3 length is 15 residues. Germline V gene lookup returns CDR1 MNHNS and CDR2 SASEGT. In DNA form, the CDR3 reads TGTGCCAGCAGTGAAGACCCTGGGGCCTCCTACGAGCAGTACTTC. Its translation is CASSEDPGASYEQYF.

The V and J genes are TRBV19 and TRBJ1-1; TRBD1 matches 10 bases. Germline V gene data show CDR1 as LNHDA and CDR2 as SQIVND (reference sequence). The junction had 12 bases not matched to a gene; V was cut back by 6 bases and J by 2 bases. The CDR3 covers 17 residues. Here the CDR3 DNA reads TGTGCCAGTAGCCCTAGGACAGGGGGGGTAGCAAACACTGAAGCTTTCTTT. Its protein product is CASSPRTGGVANTEAFF.

The chain uses TRBV27 and TRBJ2-1; D uncertain. The CDR3 is 15 amino acids. Trimming took off 6 bases at V and 4 bases at J, with 16 bases between the two ends. Looked up from germline, CDR1 is MNHEY and CDR2 is SMNVEV (reference sequence). CDR3 sequence (DNA): TGTGCCAGCAGCCCCATGCCCGGAGCGTACAATGAGCAGTTCTTC. Protein product: CASSPMPGAYNEQFF.

The chain links TRBV29-1 to TRBJ1-2; 8 positions match TRBD1. CDR1 SQVTM and CDR2 ANQGSEA come from the germline V gene. This CDR3 region has 11 residues. V dropped 6 bases and J dropped 8; count of bases not matched to a gene: 5. The CDR3 spells CSVAGQGGYTF. CDR3 DNA: TGCAGCGTCGCCGGACAGGGCGGCTACACCTTC.

This clone has just one count. The rearrangement uses TRBV27 and TRBJ2-6; D gene uncertain. The CDR3 extends over 14 amino acids. Germline CDR1 and CDR2: MNHEY and SMNVEV (reference sequence). The V and J ends lost 5 bases and 0 bases respectively, with 5 bases between them. The CDR3 sequence: CASSPYSGANVLTF. DNA for the CDR3: TGTGCCAGCAGTCCTTACTCTGGGGCCAACGTCCTGACTTTC.

V usage is TRBV19 and J usage is TRBJ1-2, with a tentative D call TRBD1 (5 bases). This CDR3 region has 16 residues. Germline CDR1 is LNHDA and CDR2 is SQIVND (reference sequence). Trimming left V 7 bases short and J 4 bases short, with 22 bases between. DNA for the CDR3: TGTGCCAGTAAACGAGACCTGCAGGGATGGAGCTATGGCTACACCTTC. This gives the protein CASKRDLQGWSYGYTF. Looking up the rest from reference TRBV19 and TRBJ1-2 gives the full variable domain: DGGITQSPKYLFRKEGQNVTLSCEQNLNHDAMYWYRQDPGQGLRLIYYSQIVNDFQKGDIAEGYSVSREKKESFPLTVTSAQKNPTAFYLCASKRDLQGWSYGYTFGSGTRLTVV.

The table lists this clone with a count of one. The chain couples TRBV19 to TRBJ1-2; possibly TRBD1 for D (6 bases). The CDR3 has 14 amino acids. Germline V lookup: CDR1 LNHDA, CDR2 SQIVND (reference sequence). V was cut by 4 bases and J by 7 bases, with 16 bases left in between. The CDR3 sequence is CASSTFGGATGYTF. CDR3 DNA: TGTGCCAGTAGTACATTCGGGGGGGCGACTGGCTACACCTTC.

V and J are TRBV2 and TRBJ2-1; TRBD1 aligns across 8 bases. Looked up from germline, CDR1 is SNHLY and CDR2 is FYNNEI. The CDR3 consists of 13 residues. Trimming at V came to 7 bases and at J to 5 bases, leaving 4 bases not matched to a gene. CDR3 DNA sequence: TGTGCCAGCATGTACAGGGGGAACAATGAGCAGTTCTTC. Amino acids: CASMYRGNNEQFF.

This clone was seen once. This sequence joins TRBV27 and TRBJ1-4; D is uncertain. Germline V gives CDR1 MNHEY, CDR2 SMNVEV (reference sequence). V lost 0 bases, J lost 3 bases, and 11 bases lay in between. CDR3 length equals 16 residues. The CDR3 region is CASSLSGGVANEKLFF. CDR3 DNA: TGTGCCAGCAGTTTATCGGGCGGGGTGGCTAATGAAAAACTGTTTTTT.

The genes are TRBV9 and TRBJ1-1; 7 positions agree with TRBD1. This CDR3 has 16 residues. Germline loops: CDR1 SGDLS, CDR2 YYNGEE. V shed 3 bases, J shed 2 bases, and the junction held 10 bases outside the gene matches. CDR3 region: CASSETGLRKNTEAFF. The CDR3 nucleotides are TGTGCCAGCAGCGAGACAGGGTTGAGGAAAAACACTGAAGCTTTCTTT.